This section outlines one TCR beta chain sequence together with its context. Its antigen remains unidentified. One end of the junction varies from germline; a read error may be responsible. This CDR3 region has 16 residues. The germline gives CDR1 SGHRS, CDR2 YFSETQ. The data are from a study of Ad26.COV2.S vaccination and SARS-CoV-2 variants. Study-wide results and limits: Breadth and depth estimates from TCRs may understate total T cell responses.

The protocol was immunoSEQ multiplex PCR, while the TCRdb copy is restricted to in-frame clones and leaves out a portion. Among hundreds of thousands of clones, roughly 91% were seen once, and the ten largest hold roughly 3.1%. Treatment: some 20 received Ad26.COV2.S at low or high dose, single or two shots; roughly five received placebo; per-sample allocation not given. Sampling happened 63 days after the first vaccine or placebo injection. This specimen was peripheral blood, taken in a trial of Ad26.COV2.S vaccine versus placebo. The TCR originated in a person aged 18-65 years who received the Ad26.COV2.S COVID-19 vaccine or a placebo. This chain links TRBV5-1 with TRBJ2-7, with D uncertain. The CDR3 DNA is TGCGCCAGCAGTTTGGATCTGGGTTTGGGGTCCTACGAGCAGTACTTC. Translation gives CASSLDLGLGSYEQYF.